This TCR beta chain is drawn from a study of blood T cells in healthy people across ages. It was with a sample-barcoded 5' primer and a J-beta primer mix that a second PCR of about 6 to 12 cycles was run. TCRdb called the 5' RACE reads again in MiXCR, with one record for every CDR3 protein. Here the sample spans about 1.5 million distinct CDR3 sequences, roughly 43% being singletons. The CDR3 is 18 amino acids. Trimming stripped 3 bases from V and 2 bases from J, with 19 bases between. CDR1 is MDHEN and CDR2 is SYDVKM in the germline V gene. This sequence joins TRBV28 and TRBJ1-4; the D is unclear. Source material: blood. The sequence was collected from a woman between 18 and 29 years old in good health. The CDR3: CASSLFWVQGDTNEKLFF. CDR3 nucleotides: TGTGCCAGCAGTTTGTTCTGGGTCCAAGGAGACACTAATGAAAAACTGTTTTTT. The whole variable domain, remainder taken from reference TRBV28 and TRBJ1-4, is DVKVTQSSRYLVKRTGEKVFLECVQDMDHENMFWYRQDPGLGLRLIYFSYDVKMKEKGDIPEGYSVSREKKERFSLILESASTNQTSMYLCASSLFWVQGDTNEKLFFGSGTQLSVL.